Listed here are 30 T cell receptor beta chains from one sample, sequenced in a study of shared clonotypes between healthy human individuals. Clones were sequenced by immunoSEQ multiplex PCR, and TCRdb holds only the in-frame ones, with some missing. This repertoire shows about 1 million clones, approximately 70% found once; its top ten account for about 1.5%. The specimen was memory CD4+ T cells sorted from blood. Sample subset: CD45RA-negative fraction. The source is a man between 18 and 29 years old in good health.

CDR3 sequence reads: CASTQVAGVTGELFF. DNA of the CDR3: TGTGCCAGCACCCAGGTGGCAGGGGTCACCGGGGAGCTGTTTTTT. This chain links TRBV7-3 with TRBJ2-2, with D possibly being TRBD1 (6 bases). The CDR3 loop spans 15 amino acids. V gave up 7 bases and J gave up 4 bases, with 16 bases separating them. Germline lookup yields CDR1 SGHTA and CDR2 FQGTGA.

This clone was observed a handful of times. The CDR3, as DNA: TGTGCCACCGCAGGGGGGACGGGTGACTATGGCTACACCTTC. Translated: CATAGGTGDYGYTF. The chain recombines TRBV10-3 with TRBJ1-2, with 7 bases fitting TRBD1. Germline assignment: CDR1 ENHRY and CDR2 SYGVKD. Germline trimming cut 10 bases from V and 3 bases from J; bases unmatched to any gene: 11. CDR3 length equals 14 residues.

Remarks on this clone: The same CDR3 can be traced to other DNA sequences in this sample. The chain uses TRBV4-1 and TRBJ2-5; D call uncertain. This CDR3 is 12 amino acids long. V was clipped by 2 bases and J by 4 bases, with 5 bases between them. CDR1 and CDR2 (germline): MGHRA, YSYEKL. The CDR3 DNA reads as TGCGCCAGCAGCCAACCGTTAGAGACCCAGTACTTC. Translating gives CASSQPLETQYF.

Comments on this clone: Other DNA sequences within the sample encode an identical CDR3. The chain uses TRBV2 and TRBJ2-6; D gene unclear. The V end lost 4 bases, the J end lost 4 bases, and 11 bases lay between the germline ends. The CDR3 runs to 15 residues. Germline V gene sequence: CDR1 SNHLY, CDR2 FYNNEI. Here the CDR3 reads CASSVTRSGANVLTF. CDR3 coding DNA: TGTGCCAGCAGTGTCACGCGGTCCGGGGCCAACGTCCTGACTTTC.

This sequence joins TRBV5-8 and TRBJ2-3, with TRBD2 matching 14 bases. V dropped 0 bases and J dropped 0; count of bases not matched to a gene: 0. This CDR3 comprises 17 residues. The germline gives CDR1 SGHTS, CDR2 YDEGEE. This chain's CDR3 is CASSLGTSGGSTDTQYF. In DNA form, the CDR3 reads TGTGCCAGCAGCTTGGGGACTAGCGGGGGGAGCACAGATACGCAGTATTTT.

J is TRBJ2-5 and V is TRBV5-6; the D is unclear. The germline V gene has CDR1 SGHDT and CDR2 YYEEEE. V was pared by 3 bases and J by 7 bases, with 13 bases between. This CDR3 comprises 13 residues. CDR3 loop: CASSSTDLGTQYF. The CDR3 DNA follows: TGTGCCAGCAGCTCCACGGACCTGGGGACCCAGTACTTC.

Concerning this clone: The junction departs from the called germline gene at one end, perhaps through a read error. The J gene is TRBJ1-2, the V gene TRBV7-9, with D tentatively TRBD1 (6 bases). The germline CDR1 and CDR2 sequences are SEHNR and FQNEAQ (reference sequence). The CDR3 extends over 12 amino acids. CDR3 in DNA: TGTGCCAGCAGCTTAGACAGGGTGAGGAGGGTCTTC. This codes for CASSLDRVRRVF.

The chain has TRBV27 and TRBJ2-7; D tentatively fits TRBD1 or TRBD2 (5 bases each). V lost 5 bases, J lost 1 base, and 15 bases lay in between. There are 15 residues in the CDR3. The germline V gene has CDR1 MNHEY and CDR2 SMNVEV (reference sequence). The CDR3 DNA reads TGTGCCAGCAGTCCAACCGGGACGGAATCCTACGAGCAGTACTTC. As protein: CASSPTGTESYEQYF.

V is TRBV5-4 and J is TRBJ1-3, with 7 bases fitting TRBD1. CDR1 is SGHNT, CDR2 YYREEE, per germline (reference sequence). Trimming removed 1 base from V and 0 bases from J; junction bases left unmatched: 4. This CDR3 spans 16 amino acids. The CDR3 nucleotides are TGTGCCAGCAGCTTGCAGGGACAGAGCTCTGGAAACACCATATATTTT. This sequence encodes CASSLQGQSSGNTIYF.

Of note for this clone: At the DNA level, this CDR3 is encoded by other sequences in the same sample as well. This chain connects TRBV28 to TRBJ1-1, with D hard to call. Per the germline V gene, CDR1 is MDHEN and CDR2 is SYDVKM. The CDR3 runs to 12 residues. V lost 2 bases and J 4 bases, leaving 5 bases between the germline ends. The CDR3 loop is CASSLRSTEAFF. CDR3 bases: TGTGCCAGCAGTTTACGAAGCACTGAAGCTTTCTTT.

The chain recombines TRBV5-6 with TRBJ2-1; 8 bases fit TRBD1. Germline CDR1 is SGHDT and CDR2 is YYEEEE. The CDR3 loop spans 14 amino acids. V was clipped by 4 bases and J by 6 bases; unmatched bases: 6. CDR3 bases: TGTGCCAGCAGCCTCGTCACAGGGGGCAATGAGCAGTTCTTC. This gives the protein CASSLVTGGNEQFF. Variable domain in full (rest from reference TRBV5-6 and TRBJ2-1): DAGVTQSPTHLIKTRGQQVTLRCSPKSGHDTVSWYQQALGQGPQFIFQYYEEEERQRGNFPDRFSGHQFPNYSSELNVNALLLGDSALYLCASSLVTGGNEQFFGPGTRLTVL.

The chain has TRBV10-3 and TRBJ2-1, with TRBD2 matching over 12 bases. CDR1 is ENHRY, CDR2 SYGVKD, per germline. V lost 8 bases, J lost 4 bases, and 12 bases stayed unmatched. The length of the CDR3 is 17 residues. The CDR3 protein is CAILRPPTSGSYNEQFF. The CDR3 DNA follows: TGTGCCATCTTACGTCCCCCGACTAGCGGGAGTTACAATGAGCAGTTCTTC.

CDR3: CASSYSPTSEQFF. The DNA for the CDR3 is TGTGCCAGCAGTTACTCCCCTACTAGTGAGCAGTTCTTC. The chain links TRBV6-5 to TRBJ2-1; tentatively, D is TRBD2 (5 bases). CDR1 is MNHEY and CDR2 is SVGAGI in the germline V gene. The V and J ends lost 0 bases and 9 bases respectively, with 9 bases between them. The CDR3 is made up of 13 amino acids.

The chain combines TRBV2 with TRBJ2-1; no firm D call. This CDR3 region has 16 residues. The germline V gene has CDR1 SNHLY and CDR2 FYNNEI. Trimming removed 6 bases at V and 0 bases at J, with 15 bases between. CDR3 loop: CASSGFLPSSYNEQFF. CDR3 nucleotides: TGTGCCAGCAGCGGCTTCCTCCCGAGCTCCTACAATGAGCAGTTCTTC.

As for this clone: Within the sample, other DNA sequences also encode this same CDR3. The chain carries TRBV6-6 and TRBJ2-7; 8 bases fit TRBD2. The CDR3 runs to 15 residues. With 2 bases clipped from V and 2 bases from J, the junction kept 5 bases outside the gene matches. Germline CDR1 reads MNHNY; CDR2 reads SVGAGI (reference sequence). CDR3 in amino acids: CASSYGIAGPYEQYF. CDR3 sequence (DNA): TGTGCCAGCAGTTACGGGATAGCGGGGCCCTACGAGCAGTACTTC.

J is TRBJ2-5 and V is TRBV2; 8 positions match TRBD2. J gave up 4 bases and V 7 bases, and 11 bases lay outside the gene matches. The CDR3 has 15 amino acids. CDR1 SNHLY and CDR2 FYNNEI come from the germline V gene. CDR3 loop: CASIGGAGAPETQYF. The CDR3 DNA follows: TGTGCCAGCATAGGAGGAGCGGGGGCCCCAGAGACCCAGTACTTC.

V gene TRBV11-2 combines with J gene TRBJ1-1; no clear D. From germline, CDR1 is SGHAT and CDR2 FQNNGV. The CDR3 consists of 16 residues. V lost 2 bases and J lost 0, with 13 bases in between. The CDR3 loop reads CASSLNNGQMNTEAFF. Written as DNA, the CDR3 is TGTGCCAGCAGCTTAAACAATGGGCAGATGAACACTGAAGCTTTCTTT.

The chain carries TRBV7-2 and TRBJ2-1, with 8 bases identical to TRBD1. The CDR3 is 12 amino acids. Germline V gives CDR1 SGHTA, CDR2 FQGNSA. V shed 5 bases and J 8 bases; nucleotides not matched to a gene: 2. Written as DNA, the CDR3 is TGTGCCAGCAGCCGACAGGGGTATGAGCAGTTCTTC. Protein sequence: CASSRQGYEQFF.

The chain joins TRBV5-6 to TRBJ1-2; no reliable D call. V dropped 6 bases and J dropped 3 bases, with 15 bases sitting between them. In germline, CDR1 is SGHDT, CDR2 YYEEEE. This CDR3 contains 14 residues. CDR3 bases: TGTGCCAGCACCTGGTGGGGTATTGACTATGGCTACACCTTC. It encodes CASTWWGIDYGYTF.

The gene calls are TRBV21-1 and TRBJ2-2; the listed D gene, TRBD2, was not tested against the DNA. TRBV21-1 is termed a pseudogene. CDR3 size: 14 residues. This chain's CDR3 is CASSKEPGEGELFF. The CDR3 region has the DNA TGTGCCAGCAGCAAAGAACCGGGGGAAGGGGAGCTGTTTTTT.

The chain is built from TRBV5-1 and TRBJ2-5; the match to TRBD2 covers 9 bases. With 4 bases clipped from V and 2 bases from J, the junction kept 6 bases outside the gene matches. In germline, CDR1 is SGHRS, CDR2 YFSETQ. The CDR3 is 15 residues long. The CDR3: CASSRLAAQQETQYF. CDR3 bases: TGCGCCAGCAGCCGACTAGCGGCGCAACAAGAGACCCAGTACTTC. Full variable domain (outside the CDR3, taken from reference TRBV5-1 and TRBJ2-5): KAGVTQTPRYLIKTRGQQVTLSCSPISGHRSVSWYQQTPGQGLQFLFEYFSETQRNKGNFPGRFSGRQFSNSRSEMNVSTLELGDSALYLCASSRLAAQQETQYFGPGTRLLVL.

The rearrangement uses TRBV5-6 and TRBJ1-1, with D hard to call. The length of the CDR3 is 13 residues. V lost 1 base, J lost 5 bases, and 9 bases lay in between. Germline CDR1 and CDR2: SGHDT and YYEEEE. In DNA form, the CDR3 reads TGTGCCAGCAGCTTGCCCATAGCGACTGAAGCTTTCTTT. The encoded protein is CASSLPIATEAFF.

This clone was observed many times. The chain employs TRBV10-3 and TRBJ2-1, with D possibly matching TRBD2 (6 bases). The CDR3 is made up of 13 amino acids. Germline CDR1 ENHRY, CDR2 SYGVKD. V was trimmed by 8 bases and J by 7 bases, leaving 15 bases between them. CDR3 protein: CAIGAGLTNEQFF. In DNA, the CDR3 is TGTGCCATCGGGGCGGGACTTACGAATGAGCAGTTCTTC.

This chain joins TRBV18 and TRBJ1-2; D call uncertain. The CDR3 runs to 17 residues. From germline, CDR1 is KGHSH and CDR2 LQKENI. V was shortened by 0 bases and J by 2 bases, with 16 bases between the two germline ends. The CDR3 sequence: CASSPPVPTTGNYGYTF. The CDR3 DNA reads TGTGCCAGCTCACCACCGGTTCCCACCACGGGAAACTATGGCTACACCTTC.

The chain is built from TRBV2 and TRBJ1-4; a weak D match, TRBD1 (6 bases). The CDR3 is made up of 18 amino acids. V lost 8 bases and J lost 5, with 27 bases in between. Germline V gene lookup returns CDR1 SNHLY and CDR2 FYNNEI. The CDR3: CASVELGWVGTPNEKLFF. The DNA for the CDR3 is TGTGCCAGCGTGGAGTTGGGTTGGGTAGGGACACCAAATGAAAAACTGTTTTTT.

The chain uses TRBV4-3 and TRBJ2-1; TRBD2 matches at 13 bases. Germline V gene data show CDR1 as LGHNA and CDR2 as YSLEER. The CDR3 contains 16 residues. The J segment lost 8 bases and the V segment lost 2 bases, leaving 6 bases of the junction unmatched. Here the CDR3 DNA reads TGCGCCAGCAGCCAACTAACTAGCGGGAGGGATCATGAGCAGTTCTTC. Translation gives CASSQLTSGRDHEQFF.

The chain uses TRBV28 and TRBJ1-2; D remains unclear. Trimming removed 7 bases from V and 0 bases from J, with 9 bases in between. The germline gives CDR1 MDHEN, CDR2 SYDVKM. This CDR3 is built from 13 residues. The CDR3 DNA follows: TGTGCCAGCACCCCTGGAGCTAACTATGGCTACACCTTC. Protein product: CASTPGANYGYTF.

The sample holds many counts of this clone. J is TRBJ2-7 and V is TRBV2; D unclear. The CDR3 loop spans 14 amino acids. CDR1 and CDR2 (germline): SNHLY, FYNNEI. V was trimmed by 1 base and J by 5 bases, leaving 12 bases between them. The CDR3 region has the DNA TGTGCCAGCAGTGAAGAAGTGGGCGTGCACGAGCAGTACTTC. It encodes CASSEEVGVHEQYF. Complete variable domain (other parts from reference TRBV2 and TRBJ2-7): EPEVTQTPSHQVTQMGQEVILRCVPISNHLYFYWYRQILGQKVEFLVSFYNNEISEKSEIFDDQFSVERPDGSNFTLKIRSTKLEDSAMYFCASSEEVGVHEQYFGPGTRLTVT.

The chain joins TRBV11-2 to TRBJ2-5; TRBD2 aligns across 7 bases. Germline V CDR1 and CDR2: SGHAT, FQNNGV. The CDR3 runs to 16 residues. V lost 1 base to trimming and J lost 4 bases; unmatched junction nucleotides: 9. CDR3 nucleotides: TGTGCCAGCAGCTTAGTGGGTTCGCAGCGGGGAGAGACCCAGTACTTC. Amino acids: CASSLVGSQRGETQYF.

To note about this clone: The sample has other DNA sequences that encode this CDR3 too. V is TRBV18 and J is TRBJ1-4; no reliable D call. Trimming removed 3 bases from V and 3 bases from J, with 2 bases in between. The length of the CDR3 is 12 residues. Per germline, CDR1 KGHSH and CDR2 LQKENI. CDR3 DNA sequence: TGTGCCAGCTCACCCTCTAATGAAAAACTGTTTTTT. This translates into CASSPSNEKLFF.